This TCR beta chain was documented in a study of regulatory T cells in long-lasting Graves disease. Study-wide context: Graves' disease counted as persistent after over 5 years of antithyroid drugs with positive TSH receptor antibodies.

Time point: persistent/refractory GD, antithyroid drugs over 5 years with positive TRAb. The TCR library was prepared using RNA isolated from PBMCs. The authors built TCR beta libraries using iRepertoire HTBI primers and Arm-PCR of CDR3 regions. TCRdb reprocessed the multiplex PCR reads with MiXCR, giving one entry per CDR3 protein. The sample yields a few hundred thousand distinct CDR3 sequences, about 25% seen once. This clonotype was counted ten times or more. Sequencing used peripheral blood mononuclear cells (PBMCs), obtained when the disease was refractory, from a patient treated with antithyroid drugs. The source of this sequence is a female donor with Graves disease.

CDR3 sequence: CASSEDNGTGNSPLHF. CDR3 DNA sequence: TGTGCCAGCAGTGAAGATAACGGGACAGGGAATTCACCCCTCCACTTT. The genes are TRBV2 and TRBJ1-6; 9 positions match TRBD1. The germline gives CDR1 SNHLY, CDR2 FYNNEI. The CDR3 sequence is 16 residues long. The ends lost 1 base at V and 7 bases at J; junction bases unmatched: 5. The full variable domain, completed using reference TRBV2 and TRBJ1-6, is EPEVTQTPSHQVTQMGQEVILRCVPISNHLYFYWYRQILGQKVEFLVSFYNNEISEKSEIFDDQFSVERPDGSNFTLKIRSTKLEDSAMYFCASSEDNGTGNSPLHFGNGTRLTVT.